The T cell receptor (beta chain) under discussion was sequenced for a study of lymphopenia after photon versus proton radiotherapy (dated by TCRdb to about 2019). Notes on the research overall: The immunological effects of photon versus proton radiation therapy were compared in patients with gastrointestinal tumors who developed high-grade lymphopenia. A cohort of under 25 patients with gastrointestinal tumors who received either photon or proton therapy and subsequently developed lymphopenia was included. The study was designed to characterize how the impact on the immune system differs between the two radiation modalities. The investigation overall reported the following: Across the cohort, an inverse correlation was found between a larger post-nadir drop in TCR diversity and overall survival time among patients who died. Once the lymphocyte count had reached its nadir, the repertoires of photon-treated patients showed oligoclonal expansion, particularly of CD8+ Temra cells, and this expansion drove the decline in diversity. The survival association was assessed only in patients who died, and better survival with proton therapy was presented by the authors as a possibility rather than a demonstrated result. During treatment, patients who received photon therapy lost naive T cells and TCR diversity and gained effector/memory populations, whereas patients who received proton therapy remained relatively stable.

Library construction relied on the immunoSEQ multiplex PCR assay. Deep sequencing of rearranged TCR beta loci, alongside multiparametric flow cytometry, was used to profile T cell repertoires. Imported from immuneACCESS, the table was reduced by TCRdb to in-frame sequences with V and J called. These copies leave out some clones; in studies compared against another copy, an unresolved V gene accounts for under half, and the cause of the remainder is not known. The sample table records 50,000 to 70,000 clones; about nine tenths of these occur just once. The ten largest clones add up to over 10% of the sample. V is trimmed back by 4 bases and J by 9 bases, and the junction contains 13 bases that no gene match accounts for. The germline V gene yields SGHRS for CDR1 and YFSETQ for CDR2. The CDR3 numbers 16 residues from cysteine through phenylalanine. Just CDR3 DNA is preserved here, 48 bases in frame from base 1.

Points on this clone: Its specific antigen is unknown. The input lacks base qualities; no much larger clone sits a single base away.

The sample was peripheral blood, taken from a patient treated with proton-based radiotherapy. This TCR was recovered from an elderly man with esophageal cancer. The chain uses TRBV5-1 and TRBJ2-1; TRBD2 fits 10 bases in the junction. The CDR3 sequence is CASSRQEASGGGEQFF. The DNA sequence reads TGCGCCAGCAGCCGGCAGGAGGCTAGCGGGGGCGGTGAGCAGTTCTTC.